The 8 T cell receptor beta chains presented below share a single source sample, sequenced in a study of blood T cell repertoires in COVID-19. TCRdb's copy holds only in-frame clones and misses some; the assay was immunoSEQ multiplex PCR. This repertoire shows under 150,000 clones, about 90% found once; its top ten account for about a sixth. The sequencing input was peripheral blood. The receptor set was obtained from a woman aged 50 to 60 who had recovered from COVID-19.

V gene TRBV15 combines with J gene TRBJ2-7; 11 positions match TRBD2. Germline V lookup: CDR1 LNHNV, CDR2 YYDKDF (reference sequence). This CDR3 has 17 residues. The trim removed 0 bases at V and 6 bases at J, leaving 10 bases unmatched. The CDR3 DNA is TGTGCCACCAGCAGAGATCGGTCGCTAGCGGGAGGCGGCGAGCAGTACTTC. It is translated as CATSRDRSLAGGGEQYF.

The chain carries TRBV10-3 and TRBJ2-3; 7 bases fit TRBD1. V was clipped by 9 bases and J by 0 bases; unmatched bases: 12. Germline V lookup: CDR1 ENHRY, CDR2 SYGVKD. The CDR3 contains 16 residues. CDR3 in amino acids: CAIGGPKESSTDTQYF. The CDR3 DNA follows: TGTGCCATAGGGGGCCCTAAGGAGAGTAGCACAGATACGCAGTATTTT.

This clone was recorded once. Within the sample, other DNA sequences also encode this same CDR3. J is TRBJ2-5 and V is TRBV2; D call uncertain. CDR1 and CDR2 (germline): SNHLY, FYNNEI. The CDR3 totals 11 residues. V shed 6 bases and J shed 2 bases, with 4 bases lying between them. The CDR3 DNA sequence: TGTGCCAGCAGCCTACAAGAGACCCAGTACTTC. Translating gives CASSLQETQYF.

The rearrangement uses TRBV24-1 and TRBJ2-3; D unresolved. With 6 bases removed from V and 3 bases from J, the gap between germline ends came to 6 bases. This CDR3 comprises 12 residues. CDR1 KGHDR and CDR2 SFDVKD come from the germline V gene. The CDR3 spells CATSQTTDTQYF. The CDR3 nucleotides are TGTGCCACCAGTCAGACTACAGATACGCAGTATTTT.

The chain carries TRBV15 and TRBJ1-2; no definite D call. Germline V CDR1 and CDR2: LNHNV, YYDKDF (reference sequence). The germline V and J ends were trimmed by 3 bases and 5 bases, with 16 bases remaining between them. CDR3 length equals 15 residues. CDR3 in amino acids: CATSSPGRHPYGYTF. The CDR3 coding sequence is TGTGCCACCAGCAGCCCCGGCCGACACCCATATGGCTACACCTTC.

The genes are TRBV5-4 and TRBJ2-7; 8 nucleotides align to TRBD2. The CDR3 loop spans 13 amino acids. Germline trimming cut 2 bases from V and 2 bases from J; bases unmatched to any gene: 0. The germline V gene has CDR1 SGHNT and CDR2 YYREEE (reference sequence). The CDR3 region is CASSFSGTYEQYF. The CDR3 DNA reads as TGTGCCAGCAGCTTTAGCGGGACCTACGAGCAGTACTTC.

The rearrangement joins TRBV5-1 to TRBJ2-3, with D hard to call. CDR3 size: 14 residues. Looked up from germline, CDR1 is SGHRS and CDR2 is YFSETQ. The V gene lost 1 base and the J gene lost 5 bases, with 11 bases spanning the gap. CDR3 DNA sequence: TGCGCCAGCAGCTTGACTTCAAAGAGAGATACGCAGTATTTT. This translates into CASSLTSKRDTQYF.

The chain links TRBV4-2 to TRBJ1-4, with no clear D. The CDR3 sequence is 13 residues long. The V gene's germline CDR1 is LGHNA and CDR2 YNFKEQ. V was trimmed by 0 bases and J by 12 bases, leaving 11 bases between them. CDR3 bases: TGTGCCAGCAGCCAAGATCAATACGGAGAACTGTTTTTT. This translates into CASSQDQYGELFF.